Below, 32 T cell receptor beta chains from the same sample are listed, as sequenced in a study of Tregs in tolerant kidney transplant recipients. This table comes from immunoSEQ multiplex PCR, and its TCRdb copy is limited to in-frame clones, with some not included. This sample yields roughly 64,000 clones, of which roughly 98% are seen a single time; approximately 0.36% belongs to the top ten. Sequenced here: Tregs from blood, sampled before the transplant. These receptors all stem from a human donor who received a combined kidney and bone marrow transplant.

CDR3 nucleotides: TGTGCCAGCAGCGTAGAGCCAGTAGCAGCCTACGAGCAGTACTTC. As protein: CASSVEPVAAYEQYF. The genes are TRBV9 and TRBJ2-7, with unresolved D. This CDR3 spans 15 amino acids. Trimming took off 0 bases at V and 2 bases at J, with 12 bases between the two ends. The germline V gene encodes CDR1 SGDLS and CDR2 YYNGEE.

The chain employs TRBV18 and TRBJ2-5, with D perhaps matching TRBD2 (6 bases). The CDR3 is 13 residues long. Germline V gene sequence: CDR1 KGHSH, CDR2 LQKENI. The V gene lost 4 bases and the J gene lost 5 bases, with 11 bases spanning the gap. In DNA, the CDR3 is TGTGCCAGCTCACAACAACGGGAGGAGACCCAGTACTTC. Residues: CASSQQREETQYF.

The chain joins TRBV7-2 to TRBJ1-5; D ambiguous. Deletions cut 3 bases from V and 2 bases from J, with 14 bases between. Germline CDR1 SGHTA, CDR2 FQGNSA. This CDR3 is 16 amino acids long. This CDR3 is CASSFRAGNRNQPQHF. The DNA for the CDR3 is TGTGCCAGCAGCTTTAGGGCCGGGAATCGCAATCAGCCCCAGCATTTT.

CDR3 nucleotides: TGTGCCAGCAGCTTTATCCGGACAGGGGAGCTGTATTCACCCCTCCACTTT. Its translation: CASSFIRTGELYSPLHF. V is TRBV7-2 and J is TRBJ1-6; 9 bases are shared with TRBD1. V lost 3 bases to trimming and J lost 8 bases; unmatched junction nucleotides: 11. This CDR3 comprises 17 residues. Germline CDR1 and CDR2: SGHTA and FQGNSA.

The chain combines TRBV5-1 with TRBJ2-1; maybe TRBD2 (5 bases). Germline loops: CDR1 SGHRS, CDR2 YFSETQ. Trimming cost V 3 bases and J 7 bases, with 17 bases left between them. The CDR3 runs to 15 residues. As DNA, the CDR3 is TGCGCCAGCAGCTCAGCCTCGGCCCCGGGGAATGAGCAGTTCTTC. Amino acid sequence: CASSSASAPGNEQFF.

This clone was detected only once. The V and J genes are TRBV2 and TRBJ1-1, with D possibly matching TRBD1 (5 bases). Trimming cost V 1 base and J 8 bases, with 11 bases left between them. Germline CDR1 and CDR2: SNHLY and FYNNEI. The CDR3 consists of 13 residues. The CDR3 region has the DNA TGTGCCAGCAGTGAAGTTCGTGCAGGGGAAGCTTTCTTT. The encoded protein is CASSEVRAGEAFF.

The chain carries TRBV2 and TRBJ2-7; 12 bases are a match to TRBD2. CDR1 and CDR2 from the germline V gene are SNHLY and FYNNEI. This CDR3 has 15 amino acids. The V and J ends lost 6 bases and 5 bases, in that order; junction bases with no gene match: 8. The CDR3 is CASSPLAGGSNEQYF. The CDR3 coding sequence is TGTGCCAGCAGCCCACTAGCGGGGGGATCTAACGAGCAGTACTTC.

Here the CDR3 reads CASSYGQGITGELFF. As DNA, the CDR3 is TGTGCCAGCAGTTATGGACAGGGTATAACCGGGGAGCTGTTTTTT. The rearrangement joins TRBV6-5 to TRBJ2-2, with TRBD1 matching over 8 bases. V lost 3 bases to trimming and J lost 5 bases; unmatched junction nucleotides: 5. CDR1 and CDR2 (germline): MNHEY, SVGAGI. There are 15 residues in the CDR3.

The CDR3 nucleotides read TGCGCCAGCAGCTTGTTTGGGACTTCCTCGTGGGATACGCAGTATTTT. Residues: CASSLFGTSSWDTQYF. The chain combines TRBV5-1 with TRBJ2-3; D might be TRBD2 (6 bases). V lost 1 base, J lost 6 bases, and 18 bases lay in between. CDR1 is SGHRS, CDR2 YFSETQ, per germline. The CDR3 is 16 residues long.

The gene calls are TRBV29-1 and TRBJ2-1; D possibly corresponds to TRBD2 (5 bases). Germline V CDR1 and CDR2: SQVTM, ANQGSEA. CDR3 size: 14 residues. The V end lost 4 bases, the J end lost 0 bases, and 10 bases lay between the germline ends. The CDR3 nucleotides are TGCAGCGTTGTTTATACTAGCTCCTACAATGAGCAGTTCTTC. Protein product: CSVVYTSSYNEQFF.

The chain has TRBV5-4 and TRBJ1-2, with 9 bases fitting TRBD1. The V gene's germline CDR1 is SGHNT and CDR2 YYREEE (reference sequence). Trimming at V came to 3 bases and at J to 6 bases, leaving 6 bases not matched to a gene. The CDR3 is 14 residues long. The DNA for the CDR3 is TGTGCCAGCAGCTGGGACAGGGTTGTGAATGGCTACACCTTC. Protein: CASSWDRVVNGYTF.

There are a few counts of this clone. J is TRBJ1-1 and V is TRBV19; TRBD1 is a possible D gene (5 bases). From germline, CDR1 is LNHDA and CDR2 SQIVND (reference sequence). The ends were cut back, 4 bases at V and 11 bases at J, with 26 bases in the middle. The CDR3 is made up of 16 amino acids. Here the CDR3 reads CASSKDRDRIIGGAFF. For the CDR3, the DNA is TGTGCCAGTAGTAAGGACCGCGACAGAATCATAGGAGGGGCTTTCTTT.

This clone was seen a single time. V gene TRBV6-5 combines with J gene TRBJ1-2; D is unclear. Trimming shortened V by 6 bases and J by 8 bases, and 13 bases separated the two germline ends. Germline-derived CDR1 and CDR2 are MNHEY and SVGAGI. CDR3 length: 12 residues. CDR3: CASRAVTKGYTF. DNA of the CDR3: TGTGCCAGCAGAGCAGTGACTAAGGGCTACACCTTC.

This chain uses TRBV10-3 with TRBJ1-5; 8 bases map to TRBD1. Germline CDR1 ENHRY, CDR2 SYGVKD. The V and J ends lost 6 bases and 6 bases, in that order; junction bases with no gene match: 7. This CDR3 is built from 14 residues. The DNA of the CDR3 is TGTGCCATCAGCGCAGGGGGCGCGGGTCAGCCCCAGCATTTT. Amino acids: CAISAGGAGQPQHF.

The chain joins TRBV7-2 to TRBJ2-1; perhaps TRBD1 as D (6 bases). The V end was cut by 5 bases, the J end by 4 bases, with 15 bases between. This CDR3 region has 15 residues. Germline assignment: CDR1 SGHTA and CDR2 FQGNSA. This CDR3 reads CASSDQGITYNEQFF. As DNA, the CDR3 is TGTGCCAGCAGCGATCAGGGGATTACGTACAATGAGCAGTTCTTC.

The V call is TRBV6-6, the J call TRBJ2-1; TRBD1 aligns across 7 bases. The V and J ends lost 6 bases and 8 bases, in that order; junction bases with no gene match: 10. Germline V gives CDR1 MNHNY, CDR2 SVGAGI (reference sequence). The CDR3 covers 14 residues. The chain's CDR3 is CASSTTGIQYEQFF. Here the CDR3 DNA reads TGTGCCAGCAGCACGACAGGGATACAGTATGAGCAGTTCTTC.

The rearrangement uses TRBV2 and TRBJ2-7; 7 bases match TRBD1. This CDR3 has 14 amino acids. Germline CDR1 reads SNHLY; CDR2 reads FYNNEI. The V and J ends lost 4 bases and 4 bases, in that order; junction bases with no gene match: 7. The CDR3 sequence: CASSALQQGYEQYF. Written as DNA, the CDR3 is TGTGCCAGCAGTGCGCTCCAACAGGGGTACGAGCAGTACTTC.

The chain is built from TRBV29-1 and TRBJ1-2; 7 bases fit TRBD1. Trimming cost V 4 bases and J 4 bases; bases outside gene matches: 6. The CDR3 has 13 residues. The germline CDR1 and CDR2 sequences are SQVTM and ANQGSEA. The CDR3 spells CSVGQGTFYGYTF. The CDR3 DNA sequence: TGCAGCGTTGGACAGGGAACCTTCTATGGCTACACCTTC.

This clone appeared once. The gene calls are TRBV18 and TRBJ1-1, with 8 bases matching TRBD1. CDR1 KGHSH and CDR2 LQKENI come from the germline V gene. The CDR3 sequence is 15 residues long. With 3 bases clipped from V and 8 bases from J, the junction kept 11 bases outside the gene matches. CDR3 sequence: CASSPSVDRGREAFF. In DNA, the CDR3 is TGTGCCAGCTCACCCTCAGTTGACAGGGGCCGCGAAGCTTTCTTT.

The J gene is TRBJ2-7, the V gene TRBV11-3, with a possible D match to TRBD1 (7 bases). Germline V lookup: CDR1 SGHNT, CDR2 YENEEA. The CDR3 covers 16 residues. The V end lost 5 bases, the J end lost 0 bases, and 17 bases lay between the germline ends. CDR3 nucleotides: TGTGCCAGCAGCCCCCAGGGGGGACTCTACTCCTACGAGCAGTACTTC. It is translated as CASSPQGGLYSYEQYF.

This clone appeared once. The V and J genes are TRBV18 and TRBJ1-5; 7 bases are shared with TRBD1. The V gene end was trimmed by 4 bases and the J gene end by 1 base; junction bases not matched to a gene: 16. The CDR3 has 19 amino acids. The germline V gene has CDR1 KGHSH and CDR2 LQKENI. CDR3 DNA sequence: TGTGCCAGCTCACAGAACTCTAGCCCCAAGGGACAGAGCAATCAGCCCCAGCATTTT. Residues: CASSQNSSPKGQSNQPQHF.

CDR3 region: CASSYSMPVSSYEQYF. The CDR3 region has the DNA TGTGCCAGCAGTTACTCGATGCCAGTCTCAAGTTACGAGCAGTACTTC. This chain connects TRBV6-5 to TRBJ2-7; D is ambiguous. V shed 0 bases and J shed 4 bases, with 16 bases lying between them. There are 16 residues in the CDR3. Germline assignment: CDR1 MNHEY and CDR2 SVGAGI.

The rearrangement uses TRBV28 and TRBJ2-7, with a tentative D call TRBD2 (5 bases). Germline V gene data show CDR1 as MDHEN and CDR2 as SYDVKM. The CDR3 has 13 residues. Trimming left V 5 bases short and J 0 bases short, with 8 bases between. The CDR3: CASSLGDSYEQYF. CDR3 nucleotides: TGTGCCAGCAGTCTCGGGGACTCCTACGAGCAGTACTTC.

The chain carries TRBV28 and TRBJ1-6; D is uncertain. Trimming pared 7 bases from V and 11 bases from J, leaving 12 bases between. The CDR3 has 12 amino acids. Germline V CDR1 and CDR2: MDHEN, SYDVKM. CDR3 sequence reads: CASTPPGAPLHF. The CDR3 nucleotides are TGTGCCAGCACTCCCCCCGGAGCACCCCTCCACTTT.

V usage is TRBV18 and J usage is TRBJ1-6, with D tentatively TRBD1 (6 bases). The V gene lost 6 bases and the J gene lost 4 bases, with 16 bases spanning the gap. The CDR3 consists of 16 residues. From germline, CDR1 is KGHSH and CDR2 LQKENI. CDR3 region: CASSLDQGSYNSPLHF. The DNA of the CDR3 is TGTGCCAGCTCCCTTGATCAGGGGTCGTATAATTCACCCCTCCACTTT.

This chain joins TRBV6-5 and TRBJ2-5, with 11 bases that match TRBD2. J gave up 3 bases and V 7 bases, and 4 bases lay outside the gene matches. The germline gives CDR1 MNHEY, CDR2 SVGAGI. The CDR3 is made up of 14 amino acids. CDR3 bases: TGTGCCAGCACCACGGGACTAGCGGAAGAGACCCAGTACTTC. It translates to CASTTGLAEETQYF.

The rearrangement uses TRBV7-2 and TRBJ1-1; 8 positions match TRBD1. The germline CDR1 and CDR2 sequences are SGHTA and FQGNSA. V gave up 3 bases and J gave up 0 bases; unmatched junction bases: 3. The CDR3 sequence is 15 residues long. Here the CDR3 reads CASSFTGGMNTEAFF. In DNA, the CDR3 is TGTGCCAGCAGCTTTACAGGGGGAATGAACACTGAAGCTTTCTTT.

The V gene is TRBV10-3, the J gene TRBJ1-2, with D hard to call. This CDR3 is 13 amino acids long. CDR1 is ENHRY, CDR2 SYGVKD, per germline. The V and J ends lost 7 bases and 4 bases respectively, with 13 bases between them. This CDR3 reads CAITGTGFYGYTF. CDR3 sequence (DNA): TGTGCCATCACCGGTACCGGGTTCTATGGCTACACCTTC.

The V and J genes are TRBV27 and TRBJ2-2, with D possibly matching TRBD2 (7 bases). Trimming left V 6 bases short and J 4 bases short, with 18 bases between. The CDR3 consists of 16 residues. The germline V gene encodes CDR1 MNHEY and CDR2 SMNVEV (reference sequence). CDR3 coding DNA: TGTGCCAGCAGGGAGGGGGGGGGAACTCGCACCGGGGAGCTGTTTTTT. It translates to CASREGGGTRTGELFF.

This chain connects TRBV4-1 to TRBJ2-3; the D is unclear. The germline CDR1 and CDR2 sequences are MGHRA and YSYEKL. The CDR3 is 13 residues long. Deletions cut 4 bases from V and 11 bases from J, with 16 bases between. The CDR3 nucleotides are TGCGCCAGCAGCCCAACATCTAGTTTTCTGCAGTATTTT. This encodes CASSPTSSFLQYF.

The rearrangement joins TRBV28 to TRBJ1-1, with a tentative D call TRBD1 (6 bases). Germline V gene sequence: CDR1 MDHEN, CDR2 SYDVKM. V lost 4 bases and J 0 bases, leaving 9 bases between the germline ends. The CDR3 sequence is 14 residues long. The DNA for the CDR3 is TGTGCCAGCAGTTCAGGGGTATTGAACACTGAAGCTTTCTTT. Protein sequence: CASSSGVLNTEAFF.

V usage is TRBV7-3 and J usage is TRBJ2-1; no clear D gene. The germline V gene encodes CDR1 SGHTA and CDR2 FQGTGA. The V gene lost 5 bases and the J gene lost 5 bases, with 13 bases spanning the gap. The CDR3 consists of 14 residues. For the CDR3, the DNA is TGTGCCAGCAGCCCCTTGGTGGCTGACAATGAGCAGTTCTTC. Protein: CASSPLVADNEQFF.